This section outlines one TCR beta chain sequence together with its context. This record belongs to a study of T cell repertoires in cytomegalovirus infection. For the study at large: Matching HLA type, along with CMV infection, was indicated by public TCR beta signatures.

TCRdb processed the reads anew with MiXCR; each CDR3 protein has one entry. Of approximately 250,000 distinct CDR3 sequences in the sample, 10% to 15% were seen once. The V end lost 5 bases, the J end lost 2 bases, and 13 bases lay between the germline ends. The length of the CDR3 is 14 residues. Germline-derived CDR1 and CDR2 are MNHNS and SASEGT. This clonotype was obtained from a human donor in good health (CMV status not recorded). Some clones in this sample may be carry-over from other donors' samples. The J gene is TRBJ2-7, the V gene TRBV6-1, with D tentatively TRBD1 or TRBD2 (5 bases each). The sample consisted of PBMCs. The chain's CDR3 is CASSYGDETYEQYF. CDR3 nucleotide sequence: TGTGCCAGCAGTTATGGGGACGAGACCTACGAGCAGTACTTC.